This record concerns one TCR beta chain sequence. Its antigen remains unidentified. CDR3 length: 15 amino acids. Germline V gives CDR1 SGHAT, CDR2 FQNNGV. V lost 5 bases, J lost 2 bases, and 3 bases stayed unmatched. The data derive from a study of CD8 T cell repertoires and HIV-1 epitope variants. Study-wide context: Twenty-five autologous and known Gag and Nef epitope variant peptides each stimulated T cells separately. T cells were cultured for 10 days with cytokines added on days 3 and 7.

Here immunoSEQ multiplex PCR was the method, and the copy in TCRdb shows in-frame clones only, minus some. The repertoire has about 5,600 clones, under 70% of them found once; the top ten carry about 39%. Study findings and constraints: Only beta chains were identified, marking proliferation to antigen, not function.

The chain joins TRBV11-2 to TRBJ2-3; 11 positions match TRBD2. This receptor was taken from a male donor with HIV. Sequencing used cultured CD8+ T cells derived from PBMCs. This chain's CDR3 is CASSLGLADTDTQYF. The CDR3, as DNA: TGTGCCAGCAGCCTGGGACTAGCGGACACAGATACGCAGTATTTT. The variable domain in full, with the rest retrieved from reference TRBV11-2 and TRBJ2-3, is EAGVAQSPRYKIIEKRQSVAFWCNPISGHATLYWYQQILGQGPKLLIQFQNNGVVDDSQLPKDRFSAERLKGVDSTLKIQPAKLEDSAVYLCASSLGLADTDTQYFGPGTRLTVL.